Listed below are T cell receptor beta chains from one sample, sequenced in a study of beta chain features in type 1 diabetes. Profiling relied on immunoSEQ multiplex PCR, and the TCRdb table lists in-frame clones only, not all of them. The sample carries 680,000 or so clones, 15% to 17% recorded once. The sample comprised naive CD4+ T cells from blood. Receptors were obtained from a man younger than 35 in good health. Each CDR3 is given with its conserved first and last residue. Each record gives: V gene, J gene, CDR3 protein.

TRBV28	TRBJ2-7	CASSLPGTGTYEQYF
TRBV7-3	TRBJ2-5	CASSLNGQGIQETQYF
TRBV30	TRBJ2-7	CAWGQGSYEQYF
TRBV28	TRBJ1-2	CASSSDRDWGAYGYTF
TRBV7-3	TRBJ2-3	CASSLSGGASTDTQYF
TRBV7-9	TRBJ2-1	CATKMSGSVGEQFF
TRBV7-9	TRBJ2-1	CASSLATGAYNEQFF
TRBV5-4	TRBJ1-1	CASSVDGAEAFF
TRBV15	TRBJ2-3	CATSRHRQTTDTQYF
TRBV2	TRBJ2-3	CAGKEREISDTQYF
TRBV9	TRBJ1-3	CASSPLDSSGNTIYF
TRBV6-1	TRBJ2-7	CASLDRGAYEQYF
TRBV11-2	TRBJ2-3	CASSLDLWGYTDTQYF
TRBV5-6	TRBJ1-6	CASSFPQGAWNSPLHF
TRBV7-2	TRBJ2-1	CASSFWEERHNEQFF
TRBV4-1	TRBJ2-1	CASSQVNHEQFF
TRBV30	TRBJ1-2	CAWSVPPRGYTF
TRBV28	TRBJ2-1	CASSRSAYNEQFF
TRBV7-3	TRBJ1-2	CASSLKPWGQGVYGYTF
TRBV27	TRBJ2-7	CASTRNRASGSTYEQYF
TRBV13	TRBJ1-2	CASSLAGQGAKGYTF
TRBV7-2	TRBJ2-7	CASSFVAGVGDEQYF
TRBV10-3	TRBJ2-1	CAISPTGAAYNEQFF
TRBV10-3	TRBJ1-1	CAIASVPSQISTEAFF
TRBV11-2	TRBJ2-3	CASSPGMTDTQYF
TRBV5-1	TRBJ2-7	CASSPGGGSYEQYF
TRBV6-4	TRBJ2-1	CASSDSWVASDNEQFF
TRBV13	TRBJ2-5	CASSFLFRDRGFQETQYF
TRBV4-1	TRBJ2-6	CASSHSGGGGANVLTF
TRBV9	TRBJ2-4	CASSALAGGSKNIQYF